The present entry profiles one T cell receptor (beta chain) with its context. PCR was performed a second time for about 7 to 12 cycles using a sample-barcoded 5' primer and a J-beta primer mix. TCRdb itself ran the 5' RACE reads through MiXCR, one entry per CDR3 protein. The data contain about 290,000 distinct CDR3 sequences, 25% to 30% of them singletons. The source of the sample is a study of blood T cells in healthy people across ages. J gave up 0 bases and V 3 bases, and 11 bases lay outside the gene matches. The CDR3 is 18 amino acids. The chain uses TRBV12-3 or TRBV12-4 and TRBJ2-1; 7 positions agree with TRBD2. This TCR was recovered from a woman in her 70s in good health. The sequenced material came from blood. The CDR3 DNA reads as TGTGCCAGCAGTTTGCCCTTTTGGCGGGAGAGCTCCTACAATGAGCAGTTCTTC. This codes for CASSLPFWRESSYNEQFF.